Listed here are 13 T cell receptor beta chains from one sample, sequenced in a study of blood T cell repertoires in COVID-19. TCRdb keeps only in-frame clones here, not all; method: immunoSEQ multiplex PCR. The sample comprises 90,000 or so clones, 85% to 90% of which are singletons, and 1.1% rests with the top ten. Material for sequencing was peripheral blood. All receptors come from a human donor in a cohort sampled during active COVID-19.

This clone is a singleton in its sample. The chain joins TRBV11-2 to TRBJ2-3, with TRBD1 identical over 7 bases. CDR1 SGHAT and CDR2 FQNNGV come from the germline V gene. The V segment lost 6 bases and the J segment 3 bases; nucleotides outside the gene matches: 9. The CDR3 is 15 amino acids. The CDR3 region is CASRITGVGTDTQYF. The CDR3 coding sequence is TGTGCCAGCAGAATTACAGGGGTAGGGACAGATACGCAGTATTTT.

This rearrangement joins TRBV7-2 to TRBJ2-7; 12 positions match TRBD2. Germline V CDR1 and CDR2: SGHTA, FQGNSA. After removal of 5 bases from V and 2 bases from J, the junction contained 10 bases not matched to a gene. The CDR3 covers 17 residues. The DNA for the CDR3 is TGTGCCAGCAGCGCTCCGGGACTAGCGGGTGGCCCCTACGAGCAGTACTTC. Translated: CASSAPGLAGGPYEQYF.

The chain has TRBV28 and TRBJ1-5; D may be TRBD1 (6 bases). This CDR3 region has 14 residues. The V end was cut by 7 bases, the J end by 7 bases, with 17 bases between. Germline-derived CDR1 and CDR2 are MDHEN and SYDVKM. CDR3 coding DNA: TGTGCCAGCACCTTGTCAGGGGCAGGGCAGCCCCAGCATTTT. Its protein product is CASTLSGAGQPQHF.

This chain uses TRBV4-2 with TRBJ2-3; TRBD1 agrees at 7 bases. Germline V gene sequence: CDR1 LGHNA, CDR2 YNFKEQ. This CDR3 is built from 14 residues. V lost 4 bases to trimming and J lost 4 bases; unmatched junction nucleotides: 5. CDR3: CASSPGGGADTQYF. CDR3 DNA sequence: TGTGCCAGCAGCCCAGGGGGTGGGGCAGATACGCAGTATTTT.

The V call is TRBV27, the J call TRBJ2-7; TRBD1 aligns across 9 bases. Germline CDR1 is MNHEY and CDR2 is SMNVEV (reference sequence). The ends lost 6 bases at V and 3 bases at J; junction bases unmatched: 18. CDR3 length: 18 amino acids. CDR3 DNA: TGTGCCAGCAGATACTCCGGGACAGGGACGGGCGGAAGCTACGAGCAGTACTTC. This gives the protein CASRYSGTGTGGSYEQYF.

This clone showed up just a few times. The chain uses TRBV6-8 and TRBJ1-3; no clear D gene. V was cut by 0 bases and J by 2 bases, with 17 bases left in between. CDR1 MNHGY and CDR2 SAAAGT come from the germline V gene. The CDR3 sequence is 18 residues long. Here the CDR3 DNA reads TGTGCCAGCAGTTACTCGAGGCACGGCCTGCCGGCTGGAAACACCATATATTTT. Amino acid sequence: CASSYSRHGLPAGNTIYF.

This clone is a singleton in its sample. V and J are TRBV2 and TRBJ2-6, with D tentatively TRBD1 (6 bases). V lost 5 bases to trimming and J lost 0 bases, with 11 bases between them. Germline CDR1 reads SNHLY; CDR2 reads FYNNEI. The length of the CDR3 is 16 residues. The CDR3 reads CASSPGVSSGANVLTF. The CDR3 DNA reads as TGTGCCAGCAGTCCAGGGGTTAGCTCTGGGGCCAACGTCCTGACTTTC.

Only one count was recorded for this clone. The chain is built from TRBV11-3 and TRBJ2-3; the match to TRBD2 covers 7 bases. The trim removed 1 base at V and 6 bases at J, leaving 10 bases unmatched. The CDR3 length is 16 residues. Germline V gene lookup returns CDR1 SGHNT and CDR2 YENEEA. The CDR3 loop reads CASSLGAGLPGDTQYF. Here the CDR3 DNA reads TGTGCCAGCAGCTTAGGAGCGGGACTCCCAGGGGATACGCAGTATTTT. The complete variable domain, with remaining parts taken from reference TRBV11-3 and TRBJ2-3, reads EAGVVQSPRYKIIEKKQPVAFWCNPISGHNTLYWYLQNLGQGPELLIRYENEEAVDDSQLPKDRFSAERLKGVDSTLKIQPAELGDSAVYLCASSLGAGLPGDTQYFGPGTRLTVL.

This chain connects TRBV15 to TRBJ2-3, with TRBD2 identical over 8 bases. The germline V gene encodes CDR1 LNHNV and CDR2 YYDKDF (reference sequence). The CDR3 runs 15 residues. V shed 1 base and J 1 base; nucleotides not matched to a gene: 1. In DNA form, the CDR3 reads TGTGCCACCAGCAGAGGAGCGGGAGGCACAGATACGCAGTATTTT. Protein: CATSRGAGGTDTQYF.

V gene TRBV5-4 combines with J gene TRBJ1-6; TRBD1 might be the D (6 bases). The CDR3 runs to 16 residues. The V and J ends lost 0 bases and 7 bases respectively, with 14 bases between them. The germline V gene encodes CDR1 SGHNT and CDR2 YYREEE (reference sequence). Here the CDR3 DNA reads TGTGCCAGCAGCTTGGATTTTTACAGGGCGAATTCACCCCTCCACTTT. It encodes CASSLDFYRANSPLHF.

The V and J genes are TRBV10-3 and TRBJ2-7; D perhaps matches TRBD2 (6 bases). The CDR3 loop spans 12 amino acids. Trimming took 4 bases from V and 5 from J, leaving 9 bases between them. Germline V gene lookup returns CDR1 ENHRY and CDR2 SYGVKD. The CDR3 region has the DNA TGTGCCATCAGTGGGGGGGTCCACGAGCAGTACTTC. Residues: CAISGGVHEQYF.

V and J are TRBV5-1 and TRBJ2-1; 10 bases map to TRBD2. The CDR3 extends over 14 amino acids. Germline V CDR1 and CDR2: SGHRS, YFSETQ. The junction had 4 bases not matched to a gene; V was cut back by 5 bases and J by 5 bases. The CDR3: CASRLAGGHNEQFF. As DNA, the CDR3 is TGCGCCAGCAGGTTAGCGGGAGGACACAATGAGCAGTTCTTC.

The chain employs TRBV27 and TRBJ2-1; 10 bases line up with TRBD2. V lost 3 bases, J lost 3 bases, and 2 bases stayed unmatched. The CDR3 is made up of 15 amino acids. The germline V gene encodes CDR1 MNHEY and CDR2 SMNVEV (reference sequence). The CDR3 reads CASSFLAGVYNEQFF. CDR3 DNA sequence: TGTGCCAGCAGTTTTCTAGCGGGGGTCTACAATGAGCAGTTCTTC.